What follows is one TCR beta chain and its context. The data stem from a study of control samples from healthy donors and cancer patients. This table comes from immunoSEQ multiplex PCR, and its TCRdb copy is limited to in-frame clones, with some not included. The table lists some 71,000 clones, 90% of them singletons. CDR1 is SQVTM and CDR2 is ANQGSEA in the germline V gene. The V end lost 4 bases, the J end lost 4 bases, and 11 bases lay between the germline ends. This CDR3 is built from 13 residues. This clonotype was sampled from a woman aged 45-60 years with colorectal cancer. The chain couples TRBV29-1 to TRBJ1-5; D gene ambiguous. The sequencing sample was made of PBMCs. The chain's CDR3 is CSVAWSVNQPQHF. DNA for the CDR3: TGCAGCGTTGCTTGGTCGGTTAATCAGCCCCAGCATTTT.